Below are 12 T cell receptor beta chains sequenced from a single sample in a study of blood T cell repertoires in COVID-19. This table comes from immunoSEQ multiplex PCR, and its TCRdb copy is limited to in-frame clones, with some not included. Here the sample spans approximately 250,000 clones, roughly 88% being singletons. The sample taken for sequencing was peripheral blood. The receptor source for this set is a woman over 75 with COVID-19, enrolled during active disease.

The CDR3 here is CASSPPGRGNQPQHF. The CDR3 region has the DNA TGTGCCAGCAGTCCACCTGGGAGGGGAAATCAGCCCCAGCATTTT. The chain links TRBV27 to TRBJ1-5; a weak D match, TRBD1 (5 bases). The germline V gene has CDR1 MNHEY and CDR2 SMNVEV (reference sequence). There are 15 residues in the CDR3. V was clipped by 5 bases and J by 4 bases, with 15 bases between them.

This chain uses TRBV19 with TRBJ2-7, with D perhaps TRBD1 (6 bases). Per the germline V gene, CDR1 is LNHDA and CDR2 is SQIVND (reference sequence). The CDR3 length is 13 residues. The V end lost 6 bases, the J end lost 4 bases, and 13 bases lay between the germline ends. The CDR3 loop reads CASSSGGVYEQYF. DNA for the CDR3: TGTGCCAGTAGCAGTGGGGGCGTTTACGAGCAGTACTTC. The whole variable domain, filled in from reference TRBV19 and TRBJ2-7, reads DGGITQSPKYLFRKEGQNVTLSCEQNLNHDAMYWYRQDPGQGLRLIYYSQIVNDFQKGDIAEGYSVSREKKESFPLTVTSAQKNPTAFYLCASSSGGVYEQYFGPGTRLTVT.

The V call is TRBV2, the J call TRBJ1-2; 10 nucleotides match TRBD1. Germline V CDR1 and CDR2: SNHLY, FYNNEI. With 4 bases clipped from V and 2 bases from J, the junction kept 4 bases outside the gene matches. This CDR3 is built from 15 residues. CDR3 loop: CASSVGTGVNYGYTF. The CDR3 bases are TGTGCCAGCAGTGTGGGGACAGGGGTAAACTATGGCTACACCTTC. The full variable domain, rest sourced from reference TRBV2 and TRBJ1-2, is EPEVTQTPSHQVTQMGQEVILRCVPISNHLYFYWYRQILGQKVEFLVSFYNNEISEKSEIFDDQFSVERPDGSNFTLKIRSTKLEDSAMYFCASSVGTGVNYGYTFGSGTRLTVV.

The CDR3 sequence: CATDLTGGSTNQPQHF. The CDR3 DNA reads as TGTGCCACCGATCTCACGGGGGGGAGTACCAATCAGCCCCAGCATTTT. The chain joins TRBV19 to TRBJ1-5; D might be TRBD1 (5 bases). The CDR3 has 16 residues. V was trimmed by 10 bases and J by 3 bases, leaving 22 bases between them. Looked up from germline, CDR1 is LNHDA and CDR2 is SQIVND (reference sequence).

The rearrangement links TRBV5-1 to TRBJ1-1, with TRBD1 matching over 9 bases. The germline CDR1 and CDR2 sequences are SGHRS and YFSETQ. V lost 7 bases to trimming and J lost 0 bases; unmatched junction nucleotides: 10. This CDR3 spans 16 amino acids. Here the CDR3 DNA reads TGCGCCAGCTCACCAAGGACAGGGGTATTGAACACTGAAGCTTTCTTT. Its translation is CASSPRTGVLNTEAFF.

The V gene is TRBV11-2, the J gene TRBJ1-4; D unresolved. Germline V lookup: CDR1 SGHAT, CDR2 FQNNGV. The CDR3 length is 12 residues. Trimming stripped 3 bases from V and 7 bases from J, with 6 bases between. The CDR3 coding sequence is TGTGCCAGCAGCTTGCGGGGTGAAAAACTGTTTTTT. Protein: CASSLRGEKLFF.

This clone was counted a few times. The chain carries TRBV2 and TRBJ1-5; 9 nucleotides match TRBD1. The CDR3 covers 14 residues. The trim removed 6 bases at V and 3 bases at J, leaving 3 bases unmatched. Germline-derived CDR1 and CDR2 are SNHLY and FYNNEI. CDR3 nucleotide sequence: TGTGCCAGCAGCCGGGACAGGGACAATCAGCCCCAGCATTTT. This codes for CASSRDRDNQPQHF.

The chain has TRBV7-9 and TRBJ1-1, with unresolved D. The CDR3 has 15 residues. V was shortened by 4 bases and J by 4 bases, with 16 bases between the two germline ends. Germline CDR1 reads SEHNR; CDR2 reads FQNEAQ (reference sequence). The CDR3 loop reads CASSSPVGGITEAFF. As DNA, the CDR3 is TGTGCCAGCAGCTCCCCGGTCGGAGGGATCACTGAAGCTTTCTTT.

The J gene is TRBJ2-1, the V gene TRBV3-1 (or the pseudogene TRBV3-2), with D tentatively TRBD1 (6 bases). Germline V gene lookup returns CDR1 LGHDT and CDR2 YNNKEL (reference sequence). Trimming took 0 bases from V and 15 from J, leaving 12 bases between them. This CDR3 is 12 amino acids long. The CDR3 protein is CASSQEWGPRFF. Written as DNA, the CDR3 is TGTGCCAGCAGCCAAGAATGGGGGCCCCGGTTCTTC.

The rearrangement joins TRBV7-2 to TRBJ2-3; weak D call: TRBD2 (7 bases). CDR3 length: 14 residues. Germline V gene sequence: CDR1 SGHTA, CDR2 FQGNSA. Trimming left V 5 bases short and J 5 bases short, with 14 bases between. Here the CDR3 reads CASSLRGAGDTQYF. The CDR3, as DNA: TGTGCCAGCAGCCTACGGGGGGCAGGAGATACGCAGTATTTT.

This chain connects TRBV27 to TRBJ2-3, with 12 bases that match TRBD1. Germline trimming cut 1 base from V and 3 bases from J; bases unmatched to any gene: 8. CDR1 and CDR2 (germline): MNHEY, SMNVEV (reference sequence). This CDR3 is 18 amino acids long. CDR3 nucleotides: TGTGCCAGCAGTTTATTTCCCCCGGGACAGGGGGCAACAGATACGCAGTATTTT. Amino acids: CASSLFPPGQGATDTQYF.

The chain employs TRBV2 and TRBJ2-2; a possible D gene is TRBD2 (5 bases). The CDR3 is 15 amino acids. Germline V gives CDR1 SNHLY, CDR2 FYNNEI. V gave up 6 bases and J gave up 4 bases, with 15 bases separating them. The CDR3 nucleotides are TGTGCCAGCAGACGGCTAGCCCAAACCACCGGGGAGCTGTTTTTT. Its protein product is CASRRLAQTTGELFF.